The present TCR beta chain was sequenced within a study of CD8 T cells in ankylosing spondylitis. Study-level findings and limits: Significant enrichment of disease-linked clones was reported in matched ankylosing spondylitis synovial fluid.

One entry per CDR3 protein, called by TCRdb with MiXCR from the 5' RACE reads. Counted here are 250,000 to 350,000 distinct CDR3 sequences, 15% to 20% occurring once; the ten biggest clones make up 7.8%. CDR1 and CDR2 from the germline V gene are LGHDT and YNNKEL (reference sequence). V was clipped by 5 bases and J by 0 bases, with 25 bases between them. The CDR3 has 19 residues. This clonotype was counted between two and nine times. Its antigen is unidentified. The source of this sequence is a male donor with ankylosing spondylitis or in good health (not recorded which). V and J are TRBV3-1 and TRBJ2-5; D is possibly TRBD2 (6 bases). Sequenced input: blood, either unsorted or a sorted T cell fraction (not recorded which). The CDR3 DNA sequence: TGTGCCAGCAGCACTCGAGTTGGGACTCAATGGAGAGACCAAGAGACCCAGTACTTC. It is translated as CASSTRVGTQWRDQETQYF.